This record covers a single T cell receptor beta chain. This clone has just a few counts. Its antigen is not yet known. Base qualities are not provided; no much larger clone lies one nucleotide away. Using the deep immunoSEQ assay, TCR CDR3 regions were amplified from genomic DNA by multiplex PCR. Extracted genomic DNA from each cell subset was distributed evenly across all wells of several immunoSEQ 96-well plates, and each plate was treated as a replicate. For sorted subsets, about 210 ng of genomic DNA, equivalent to roughly 30,000 T cell genomes, went into each replicate PCR. The purified libraries were quantified using a Qubit 3.0 fluorometer, sized with a Bioanalyzer 2100, and then quantified again using the KAPA Library Quantification kit. Every immunoSEQ 96-well plate was sequenced on a dedicated single-read 150-cycle Illumina NextSeq 550 flow cell. The published analysis was carried out like this. The immunoSEQ output contained only junctional sequences without quality scores, so filtering could not match that applied to full-length reads. To assign V/J genes and CDR3, sequences were annotated against IMGT germline references using PyIR, a Python wrapper for IgBLAST v1.9. Any read was removed if the V/J assignment was weak (E-value above 1e-6), the CDR3 was missing, or the read contained stop codons, out-of-frame junctions, or ambiguous translated residues. V3J clonotypes were defined as sequences sharing an identical inferred V gene, J gene, and CDR3 amino acid sequence. To compute the percentage overlap between repertoires, the number of shared unique clonotypes was divided by the size of the smaller repertoire. Three approaches were used to assess repertoire richness: RTK rarefaction, the Chao1 estimator, and Recon v2.1 estimates of unobserved clonotypes. OLGA was used to compute generation probabilities for all TCRbeta clonotypes that the gDNA method yielded from a few donors. Held by TCRdb, this immuneACCESS table contains in-frame sequences only and omits some clones. Under half of the omission traces to an unresolved V gene where checked; the cause of the rest is unknown. That table gives V, J and clone size, and the DNA gave D and trimming. The sample table holds about a million clones, of which 70% to 85% were seen once. Around 1.5% of the sample is held by the ten biggest clonotypes.

The CDR3, cysteine through phenylalanine, is 13 amino acids long. Only the CDR3 portion is preserved as DNA: 39 bases, with reading frame beginning at the first base. Trimming at the junction amounts to 6 bases on V and 7 bases on J, and the germline ends lie 15 bases apart. According to the germline V gene (reference sequence), CDR1 reads SEHNR and CDR2 reads FQNEAQ. The donors were healthy, HIV-negative adults with no recently reported acute infections or vaccinations. Only Caucasian adults living in Nashville, Tennessee, USA were represented among the donors. CD4+ T cells were enriched by magnetic negative selection; naive cells were then positively selected on CD45RA, and the negative fraction formed the memory subset. Blood was collected by leukapheresis, and PBMCs were isolated by Ficoll-Histopaque density gradient centrifugation and then cryopreserved in liquid nitrogen vapor phase. Analytical flow cytometry was used to check the purity and quantity of each magnetically sorted T cell population. Genomic DNA was isolated from each sorted fraction and quantified by UV absorbance on a Nanodrop 2000c.

This sample stems from a study of shared clonotypes between healthy human individuals (dated by TCRdb to the early 2020s). Study-level background: A couple of women and a few men aged 18 to 49 years were included in the cohort. Blood TCR repertoires of roughly 5 healthy adults were deeply sequenced to estimate repertoire size and the extent of clonotype sharing between individuals. Each donor's leukapheresis produced roughly between roughly 0.85 and 9.5 billion PBMCs. For each donor, CD4 naive and CD4 memory were each given three plates, CD8 naive was given two plates, and CD8 memory was given one plate. Different laboratories and diverse techniques were used to prepare libraries and sequence TCR repertoires, to increase sequencing depth and limit assay-specific biases.

General findings and caveats noted by the study authors: Compared with non-shared clonotypes, clonotypes shared by all four sorted-subset donors had higher generation probabilities. Rarefaction of sorted-subset datasets indicated incomplete sequencing despite the large sequencing depth. Based on pairwise subsampling, the degree of clonotype sharing among donors was expected to be affected by sequencing depth. Sampling was restricted to blood, and TCR repertoires in tissue are likely to differ from TCR repertoires in blood. Naive subsets generally had larger estimated clonotype richness than memory subsets did. Because the study included a small number of donors, the genetic and exposure-history diversity represented was limited. Across a few donors, roughly 5.1% of naive CD4, roughly 3.3% of naive CD8, approximately 2.5% of memory CD4, and approximately 0.4% of memory CD8 clonotypes were shared.

This receptor was identified in a man younger than 30 in good health. The sample was memory CD4+ T cells sorted from blood. Sample cell subset or site, as interpreted from the label and publication: CD45RA-negative fraction. The chain joins TRBV7-9 to TRBJ2-5, with the D call perhaps TRBD1 or TRBD2, each one matching 5 bases. At the DNA level, the sequence is TGTGCCAGCAGTTGGGACCTCCAGGGGACCCAGTACTTC. Its protein product is CASSWDLQGTQYF.